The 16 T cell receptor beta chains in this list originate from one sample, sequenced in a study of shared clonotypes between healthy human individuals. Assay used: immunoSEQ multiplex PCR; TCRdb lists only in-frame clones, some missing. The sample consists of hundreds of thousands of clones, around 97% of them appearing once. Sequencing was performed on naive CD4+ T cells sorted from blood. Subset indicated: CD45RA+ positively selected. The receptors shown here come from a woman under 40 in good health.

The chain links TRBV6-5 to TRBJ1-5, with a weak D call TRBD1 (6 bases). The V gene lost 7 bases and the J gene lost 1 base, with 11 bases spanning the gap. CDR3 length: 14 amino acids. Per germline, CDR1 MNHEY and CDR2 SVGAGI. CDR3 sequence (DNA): TGTGCCAGCACAGCCGGGGGCAGCAATCAGCCCCAGCATTTT. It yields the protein CASTAGGSNQPQHF.

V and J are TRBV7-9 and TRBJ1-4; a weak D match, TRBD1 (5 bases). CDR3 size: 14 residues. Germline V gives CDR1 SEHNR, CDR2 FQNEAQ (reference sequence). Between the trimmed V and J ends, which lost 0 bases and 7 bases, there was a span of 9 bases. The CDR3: CASSLAAGSEKLFF. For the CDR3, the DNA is TGTGCCAGCAGCTTAGCGGCAGGGAGTGAAAAACTGTTTTTT.

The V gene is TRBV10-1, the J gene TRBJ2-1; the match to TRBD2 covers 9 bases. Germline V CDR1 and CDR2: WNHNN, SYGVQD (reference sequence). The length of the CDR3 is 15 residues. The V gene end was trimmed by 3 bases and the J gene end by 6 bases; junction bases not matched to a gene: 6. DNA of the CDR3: TGCGCCAGCAGTGACTTGAGCGGGAGGACCAATGAGCAGTTCTTC. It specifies CASSDLSGRTNEQFF.

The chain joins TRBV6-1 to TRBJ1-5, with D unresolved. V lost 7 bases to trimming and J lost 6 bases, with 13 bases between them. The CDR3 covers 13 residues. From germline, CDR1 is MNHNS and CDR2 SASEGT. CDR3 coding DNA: TGTGCCAGCACGTCCTCAATCGCTCAGCCCCAGCATTTT. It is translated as CASTSSIAQPQHF.

The CDR3 loop reads CASRTSGRISETQYF. CDR3 in DNA: TGCGCCAGCAGGACTAGCGGGAGGATTTCCGAGACCCAGTACTTC. The J gene is TRBJ2-5, the V gene TRBV5-1; TRBD2 agrees at 13 bases. The V gene's germline CDR1 is SGHRS and CDR2 YFSETQ. The junction had 6 bases not matched to a gene; V was cut back by 5 bases and J by 5 bases. CDR3 length: 15 residues.

The CDR3 sequence is CASRDSGTSIYEQFF. CDR3 DNA sequence: TGTGCCAGCAGGGACTCCGGGACTAGCATCTATGAGCAGTTCTTC. This chain connects TRBV28 to TRBJ2-1, with 9 bases that match TRBD2. Germline V gives CDR1 MDHEN, CDR2 SYDVKM. This CDR3 has 15 residues. Losses at the gene ends were 6 bases for V and 8 bases for J; bases not matched to a gene: 11.

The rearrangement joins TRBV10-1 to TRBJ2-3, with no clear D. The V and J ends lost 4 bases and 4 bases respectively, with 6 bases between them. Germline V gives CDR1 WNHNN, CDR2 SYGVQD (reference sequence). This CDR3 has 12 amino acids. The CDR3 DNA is TGCGCCAGCAGTGCAGACGCAGATACGCAGTATTTT. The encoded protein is CASSADADTQYF.

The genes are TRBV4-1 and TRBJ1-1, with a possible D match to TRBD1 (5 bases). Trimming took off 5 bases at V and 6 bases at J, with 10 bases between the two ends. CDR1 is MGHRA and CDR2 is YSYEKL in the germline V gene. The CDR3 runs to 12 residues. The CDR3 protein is CASSRGLAEAFF. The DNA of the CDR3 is TGCGCCAGCAGCAGGGGTCTAGCTGAAGCTTTCTTT.

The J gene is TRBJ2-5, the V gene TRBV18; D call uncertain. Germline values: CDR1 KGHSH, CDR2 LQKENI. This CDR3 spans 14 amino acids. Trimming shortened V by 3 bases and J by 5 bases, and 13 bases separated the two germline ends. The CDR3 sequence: CASSPSGRPETQYF. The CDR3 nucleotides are TGTGCCAGCTCACCGTCCGGGCGCCCTGAGACCCAGTACTTC.

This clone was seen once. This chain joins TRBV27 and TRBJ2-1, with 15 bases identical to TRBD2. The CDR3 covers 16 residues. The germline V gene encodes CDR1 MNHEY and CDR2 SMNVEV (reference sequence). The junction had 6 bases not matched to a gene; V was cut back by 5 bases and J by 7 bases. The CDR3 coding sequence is TGTGCCAGCAGTCGGACTAGCGGGAGGGTCAGGAATGAGCAGTTCTTC. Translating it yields CASSRTSGRVRNEQFF.

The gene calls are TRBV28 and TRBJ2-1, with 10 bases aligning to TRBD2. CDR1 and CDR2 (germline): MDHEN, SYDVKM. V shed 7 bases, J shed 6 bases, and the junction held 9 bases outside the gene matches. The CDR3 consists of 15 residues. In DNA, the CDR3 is TGTGCCAGCAATTCTCTAGCGGGAGCAGGCAATGAGCAGTTCTTC. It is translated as CASNSLAGAGNEQFF.

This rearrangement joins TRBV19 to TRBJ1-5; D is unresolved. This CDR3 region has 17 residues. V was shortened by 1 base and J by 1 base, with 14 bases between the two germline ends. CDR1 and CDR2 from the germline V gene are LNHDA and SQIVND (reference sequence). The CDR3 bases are TGTGCCAGTAGTATAGGGTTTGGAAGGGCGAGCAATCAGCCCCAGCATTTT. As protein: CASSIGFGRASNQPQHF.

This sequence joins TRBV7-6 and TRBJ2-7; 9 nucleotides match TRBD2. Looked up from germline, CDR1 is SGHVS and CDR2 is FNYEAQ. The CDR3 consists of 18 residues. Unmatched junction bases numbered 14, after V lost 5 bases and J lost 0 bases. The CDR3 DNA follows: TGTGCCAGCAGCCTTAGGGCGGCTAGCGGGACTAGCTCCTACGAGCAGTACTTC. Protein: CASSLRAASGTSSYEQYF. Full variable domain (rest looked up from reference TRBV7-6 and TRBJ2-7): GAGVSQSPRYKVTKRGQDVALRCDPISGHVSLYWYRQALGQGPEFLTYFNYEAQQDKSGLPNDRFSAERPEGSISTLTIQRTEQRDSAMYRCASSLRAASGTSSYEQYFGPGTRLTVT.

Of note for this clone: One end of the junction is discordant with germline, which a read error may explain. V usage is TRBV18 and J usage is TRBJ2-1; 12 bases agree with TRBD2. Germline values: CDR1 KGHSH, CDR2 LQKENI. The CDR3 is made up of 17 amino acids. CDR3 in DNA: TGTGCCAGCTCACAATCCACAGGGGAAGCTAGCGGGAGGGCCGTTGTCTTC. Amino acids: CASSQSTGEASGRAVVF.

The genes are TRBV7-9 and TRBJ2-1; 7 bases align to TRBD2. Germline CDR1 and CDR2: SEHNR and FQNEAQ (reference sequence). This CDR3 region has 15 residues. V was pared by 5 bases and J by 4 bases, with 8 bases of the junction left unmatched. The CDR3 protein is CASSPSGVLYNEQFF. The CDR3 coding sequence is TGTGCCAGCAGCCCAAGCGGGGTGTTATACAATGAGCAGTTCTTC.

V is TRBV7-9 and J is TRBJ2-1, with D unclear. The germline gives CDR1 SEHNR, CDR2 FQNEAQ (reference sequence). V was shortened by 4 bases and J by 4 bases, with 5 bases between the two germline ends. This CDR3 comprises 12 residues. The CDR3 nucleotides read TGTGCCAGCAGCTCCGGATACAATGAGCAGTTCTTC. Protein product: CASSSGYNEQFF.